Listed below are T cell receptor beta chains from one sample, sequenced in a study of T-cell reconstitution after alpha-beta-depleted transplantation in children. In TCRdb, the PCR reads were re-called with MiXCR into one record per CDR3 protein. Of about a million distinct CDR3 sequences in the sample, around 30% were seen once. Sample: PBMCs, mostly from graft donor cells, taken 360 days after TCRalphabeta/CD19-depleted stem cell transplant. These receptor sequences come from a boy under two years old who had a stem cell transplant for SCID, so the T cells may come from the graft donor. CDR3s include the opening cysteine and the closing phenylalanine or tryptophan. Fields, in order: V gene, J gene, D gene, clone size, CDR3 DNA, CDR3 protein. A D gene is named only where the DNA matches it firmly. Clone size is not always given. Where it is, it says once, few, many or a class for expanded clones.

V gene: TRBV6-5; J gene: TRBJ1-2; D gene: -; clone size: -; CDR3 DNA: TGTGCCAGCAGTTACTTAGAGGGAGTTTCGTATGGCTACACCTTC; CDR3 protein: CASSYLEGVSYGYTF
V gene: TRBV20-1; J gene: TRBJ2-3; D gene: TRBD2; clone size: -; CDR3 DNA: TGCAGTGCTAGGAAACCGAGCGGGGGGGCTCGGGGCACAGATACGCAGTATTTT; CDR3 protein: CSARKPSGGARGTDTQYF
V gene: TRBV21-1; J gene: TRBJ2-5; D gene: -; clone size: few; CDR3 DNA: TGTGCCAGCAGCAAAGCAGGGGCGGGGAGTCAAGAGACCCAGTACTTC; CDR3 protein: CASSKAGAGSQETQYF
V gene: TRBV30; J gene: TRBJ1-1; D gene: TRBD1; clone size: -; CDR3 DNA: TGTGCCTGGAGCCGACAGGGATTACGCACTGAAGCTTTCTTT; CDR3 protein: CAWSRQGLRTEAFF
V gene: TRBV12-3/TRBV12-4; J gene: TRBJ1-2; D gene: -; clone size: -; CDR3 DNA: TGTGCCAGCACAGGGTTCGAGGGCTACACCTTC; CDR3 protein: CASTGFEGYTF
V gene: TRBV4-1; J gene: TRBJ2-2; D gene: -; clone size: few; CDR3 DNA: TGCGCCAGCAGCCAAGTCGAAGGGTCCGGGGAGCTGTTTTTT; CDR3 protein: CASSQVEGSGELFF
V gene: TRBV27; J gene: TRBJ1-5; D gene: -; clone size: few; CDR3 DNA: TGTGCCAGCAGTTTAGTAGAGGGCAATCAGCCCCAGCATTTT; CDR3 protein: CASSLVEGNQPQHF
V gene: TRBV12-3/TRBV12-4; J gene: TRBJ2-3; D gene: -; clone size: few; CDR3 DNA: TGTGCCAGCAGTAAAACGGGGGGCCGTGAGGATACGCAGTATTTT; CDR3 protein: CASSKTGGREDTQYF
V gene: TRBV7-2; J gene: TRBJ2-7; D gene: TRBD1; clone size: -; CDR3 DNA: TGTGCCAGCAGTACCGACAGGGGCCCTCCCTACGAGCAGTACTTC; CDR3 protein: CASSTDRGPPYEQYF
V gene: TRBV5-1; J gene: TRBJ2-7; D gene: -; clone size: few; CDR3 DNA: TGCGCCAGCAGCCTGAGCGGAGGGGATTTTACCTACGAGCAGTACTTC; CDR3 protein: CASSLSGGDFTYEQYF
V gene: TRBV12-3/TRBV12-4; J gene: TRBJ1-1; D gene: -; clone size: -; CDR3 DNA: TGTGCCAGCACCCCGAAGGGTGTTGGCACTGAAGCTTTCTTT; CDR3 protein: CASTPKGVGTEAFF
V gene: TRBV24-1; J gene: TRBJ2-1; D gene: TRBD1; clone size: few; CDR3 DNA: TGTGCCACTTCAACAGGGGGCCGTGTCAATGAGCAGTTCTTC; CDR3 protein: CATSTGGRVNEQFF
V gene: TRBV20-1; J gene: TRBJ2-5; D gene: TRBD2; clone size: -; CDR3 DNA: TGCAGTGCGCCGAATAGCGGGGGCGGAAAGACCCAGTACTTC; CDR3 protein: CSAPNSGGGKTQYF
V gene: TRBV7-9; J gene: TRBJ1-1; D gene: -; clone size: once; CDR3 DNA: TGTGCCAGCAGCTTAGACAGGAACCTTCCCATGAACACTGAAGCTTTCTTT; CDR3 protein: CASSLDRNLPMNTEAFF
V gene: TRBV20-1; J gene: TRBJ2-5; D gene: TRBD2; clone size: -; CDR3 DNA: TGCAGTGCTAGAGAGACTAGCGCCCAAGAGACCCAGTACTTC; CDR3 protein: CSARETSAQETQYF
V gene: TRBV29-1; J gene: TRBJ2-5; D gene: -; clone size: few; CDR3 DNA: TGCAGCGTCAGAAGGGGGGGGGCTGGGGAGACCCAGTACTTC; CDR3 protein: CSVRRGGAGETQYF
V gene: TRBV12-3/TRBV12-4; J gene: TRBJ2-1; D gene: TRBD2; clone size: -; CDR3 DNA: TGTGCCAGCGAGCGGGGGGCCACGATCTCCTACAATGAGCAGTTCTTC; CDR3 protein: CASERGATISYNEQFF
V gene: TRBV12-3/TRBV12-4; J gene: TRBJ2-1; D gene: -; clone size: -; CDR3 DNA: TGTGCCAGCAGTACCCGAGGCAGTGAGCAGTTCTTC; CDR3 protein: CASSTRGSEQFF
V gene: TRBV20-1; J gene: TRBJ2-2; D gene: TRBD1; clone size: -; CDR3 DNA: TGCAGTGCTCGAGGACAGGCGAACACCGGGGAGCTGTTTTTT; CDR3 protein: CSARGQANTGELFF
V gene: TRBV3-1; J gene: TRBJ1-2; D gene: -; clone size: -; CDR3 DNA: TGTGCCAGCAGCCAAGATGAGCAGCACTATGGCTACACCTTC; CDR3 protein: CASSQDEQHYGYTF
V gene: TRBV7-2; J gene: TRBJ2-2; D gene: -; clone size: few; CDR3 DNA: TGTGCCAGCAGCCCGGGGCTGGGGCGTCCCGGGGAGCTGTTTTTT; CDR3 protein: CASSPGLGRPGELFF
V gene: TRBV6-4; J gene: TRBJ2-3; D gene: TRBD2; clone size: -; CDR3 DNA: TGTGCCAGCAGTGAGGAGGCGGGGGGCCCCACAGATACGCAGTATTTT; CDR3 protein: CASSEEAGGPTDTQYF
V gene: TRBV5-1; J gene: TRBJ1-1; D gene: TRBD1; clone size: few; CDR3 DNA: TGCGCCAGCAGTCAGGGGGCGCACACTGAAGCTTTCTTT; CDR3 protein: CASSQGAHTEAFF
V gene: TRBV25-1; J gene: TRBJ1-5; D gene: TRBD1; clone size: -; CDR3 DNA: TGTGCCAGCAGTGCGACAGACAGGGTTCAGCCCCAGCATTTT; CDR3 protein: CASSATDRVQPQHF
V gene: TRBV27; J gene: TRBJ2-3; D gene: TRBD1; clone size: few; CDR3 DNA: TGTGCCAGCAGTCGCGCCGGGACAGGAAGCACAGATACGCAGTATTTT; CDR3 protein: CASSRAGTGSTDTQYF
V gene: TRBV5-1; J gene: TRBJ1-1; D gene: TRBD1; clone size: -; CDR3 DNA: TGCGCCAGCAGCTTGACAGGGGGCGTAGGCACTGAAGCTTTCTTT; CDR3 protein: CASSLTGGVGTEAFF
V gene: TRBV5-6; J gene: TRBJ2-5; D gene: TRBD2; clone size: -; CDR3 DNA: TGTGCCAGCAGCTTCCTGACTAGCGGGGGGTACCTTAGAGAGACCCAGTACTTC; CDR3 protein: CASSFLTSGGYLRETQYF
V gene: TRBV2; J gene: TRBJ2-3; D gene: -; clone size: -; CDR3 DNA: TGTGCCAGCAGCCCCTTGGGGCAGGCACTCGCAGATACGCAGTATTTT; CDR3 protein: CASSPLGQALADTQYF
V gene: TRBV2; J gene: TRBJ2-2; D gene: -; clone size: few; CDR3 DNA: TGTGCCAGCAGACCCGGTCTTAAGACAGGACCCGGGGAGCTGTTTTTT; CDR3 protein: CASRPGLKTGPGELFF
V gene: TRBV29-1; J gene: TRBJ2-1; D gene: TRBD1; clone size: few; CDR3 DNA: TGCAGCGTTGCATCAACTGTGACAGGGAACAATGAGCAGTTCTTC; CDR3 protein: CSVASTVTGNNEQFF
V gene: TRBV20-1; J gene: TRBJ2-7; D gene: TRBD1; clone size: few; CDR3 DNA: TGCAGTGCTAGACCCACCGTGACCAGACAGGGTTTATATTCCTACGAGCAGTACTTC; CDR3 protein: CSARPTVTRQGLYSYEQYF
V gene: TRBV9; J gene: TRBJ1-2; D gene: -; clone size: -; CDR3 DNA: TGTGCCAGCAGCGTAGGCGGCGGGCGAAACTATGGCTACACCTTC; CDR3 protein: CASSVGGGRNYGYTF
V gene: TRBV4-1; J gene: TRBJ1-1; D gene: TRBD1; clone size: -; CDR3 DNA: TGCGCCAGCAGCCATACCTTGGACAGGGAAGCTTTCTTT; CDR3 protein: CASSHTLDREAFF
V gene: TRBV20-1; J gene: TRBJ2-3; D gene: TRBD2; clone size: -; CDR3 DNA: TGCAGTGCCCAAGCGGGGACTATTGGGAGGCATACGCAGTATTTT; CDR3 protein: CSAQAGTIGRHTQYF
V gene: TRBV27; J gene: TRBJ2-7; D gene: -; clone size: -; CDR3 DNA: TGTGCCAGCAGTTTAGTCGGTCAGGGCAAGGGGACCTACGAGCAGTACTTC; CDR3 protein: CASSLVGQGKGTYEQYF
V gene: TRBV12-3/TRBV12-4; J gene: TRBJ1-5; D gene: TRBD1; clone size: few; CDR3 DNA: TGTGCCAGCAGTTTTGGGACAGGCTATTCGAGCAATCAGCCCCAGCATTTT; CDR3 protein: CASSFGTGYSSNQPQHF
V gene: TRBV7-8; J gene: TRBJ1-4; D gene: -; clone size: -; CDR3 DNA: TGTGCCAGCAGCCGCAGGGTTGCTGAAAAACTGTTTTTT; CDR3 protein: CASSRRVAEKLFF
V gene: TRBV18; J gene: TRBJ2-7; D gene: -; clone size: few; CDR3 DNA: TGTGCCAGCTCACCAGATAGAGTACGGGAGCAGTACTTC; CDR3 protein: CASSPDRVREQYF
V gene: TRBV4-1; J gene: TRBJ2-7; D gene: -; clone size: few; CDR3 DNA: TGCGCCAGCAGCCAATGGGGGTTCGGATACGAGCAGTACTTC; CDR3 protein: CASSQWGFGYEQYF
V gene: TRBV20-1; J gene: TRBJ2-7; D gene: -; clone size: -; CDR3 DNA: TGCAGTGCTAGAGATCATGCAGACCGAGCCTACGAGCAGTACTTC; CDR3 protein: CSARDHADRAYEQYF
V gene: TRBV5-6; J gene: TRBJ2-1; D gene: -; clone size: few; CDR3 DNA: TGTGCCAGCAGCCCTGGGGGTTTCAAGCAGTTCTTC; CDR3 protein: CASSPGGFKQFF
V gene: TRBV7-2; J gene: TRBJ2-5; D gene: -; clone size: -; CDR3 DNA: TGTGCCAGCAGCCTCCAACTAGAGCCGACCCAGTACTTC; CDR3 protein: CASSLQLEPTQYF
V gene: TRBV6-1; J gene: TRBJ2-2; D gene: TRBD2; clone size: few; CDR3 DNA: TGTGCCAGCAGGCCACTCGGGAGCGGGGGGGCCTTGTCTCGGGAGCTGTTTTTT; CDR3 protein: CASRPLGSGGALSRELFF
V gene: TRBV5-4; J gene: TRBJ2-3; D gene: TRBD1; clone size: -; CDR3 DNA: TGTGCCAGCAGCGGTAGACAGGGGGGCACAGATACGCAGTATTTT; CDR3 protein: CASSGRQGGTDTQYF
V gene: TRBV27; J gene: TRBJ2-7; D gene: TRBD1; clone size: few; CDR3 DNA: TGTGCCAGCAGTAGACCCGGGACAGGCCATACAGAGCAGTACTTC; CDR3 protein: CASSRPGTGHTEQYF
V gene: TRBV7-2; J gene: TRBJ1-2; D gene: TRBD1; clone size: few; CDR3 DNA: TGTGCCAGCAGCCCAAGGACAGGGGGCTATGGCTACACCTTC; CDR3 protein: CASSPRTGGYGYTF
V gene: TRBV5-1; J gene: TRBJ1-4; D gene: -; clone size: few; CDR3 DNA: TGCGCCAGCGGTGCAACTAATGAAAAACTGTTTTTT; CDR3 protein: CASGATNEKLFF
V gene: TRBV5-1; J gene: TRBJ2-3; D gene: -; clone size: few; CDR3 DNA: TGCGCCAGCAGCCTAAGAGGACAGGATACGCAGTATTTT; CDR3 protein: CASSLRGQDTQYF
V gene: TRBV24-1; J gene: TRBJ2-1; D gene: -; clone size: once; CDR3 DNA: TGTGCCACCAGTGATTTGGCCGGGGAGCAGTTCTTC; CDR3 protein: CATSDLAGEQFF
V gene: TRBV6-5; J gene: TRBJ1-4; D gene: -; clone size: few; CDR3 DNA: TGTGCCAGCAGCGACACCAGTGAAAAACTGTTTTTT; CDR3 protein: CASSDTSEKLFF
V gene: TRBV6-5; J gene: TRBJ1-1; D gene: TRBD1; clone size: many; CDR3 DNA: TGTGCCAGCAGTCACAGGGGACGAAACACTGAAGCTTTCTTT; CDR3 protein: CASSHRGRNTEAFF
V gene: TRBV29-1; J gene: TRBJ2-7; D gene: TRBD2; clone size: -; CDR3 DNA: TGCAGCGTTGTAGTATCCAGCGGGGTTGGCGAGCAGTACTTC; CDR3 protein: CSVVVSSGVGEQYF
V gene: TRBV7-8; J gene: TRBJ2-7; D gene: -; clone size: -; CDR3 DNA: TGTGCCAGCAGCGCGATTCTTTCTTACAGGACCTACGAGCAGTACTTC; CDR3 protein: CASSAILSYRTYEQYF
V gene: TRBV12-3/TRBV12-4; J gene: TRBJ2-5; D gene: TRBD2; clone size: few; CDR3 DNA: TGTGCCAGCAGCCCCGGTGGACTAGCTGGGCCAGAGACCCAGTACTTC; CDR3 protein: CASSPGGLAGPETQYF
V gene: TRBV11-2; J gene: TRBJ2-3; D gene: TRBD2; clone size: -; CDR3 DNA: TGTGCCAGCAGCTTACGGACTAGCGGGGGAACTAGCACAGATACGCAGTATTTT; CDR3 protein: CASSLRTSGGTSTDTQYF